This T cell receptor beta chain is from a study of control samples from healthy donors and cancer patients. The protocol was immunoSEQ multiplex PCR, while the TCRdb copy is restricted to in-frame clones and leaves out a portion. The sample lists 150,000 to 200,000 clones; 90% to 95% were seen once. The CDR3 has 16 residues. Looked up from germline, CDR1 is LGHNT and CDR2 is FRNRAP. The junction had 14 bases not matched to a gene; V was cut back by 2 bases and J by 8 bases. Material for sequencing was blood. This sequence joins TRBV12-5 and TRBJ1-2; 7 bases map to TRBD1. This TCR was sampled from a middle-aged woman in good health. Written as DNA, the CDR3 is TGTGCTAGTGGTTTGCCCAAGACAGGGCCGCACGGGGGCTACACCTTC. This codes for CASGLPKTGPHGGYTF.